A selection of T cell receptor beta chains follows, all from one sample in a study of response to subunit inactivated influenza vaccine. In TCRdb, the RT-PCR reads were re-called with MiXCR into one record per CDR3 protein. The sample has hundreds of thousands of distinct CDR3 sequences; over 9% are singletons. These sequences were also reported in another study, on T cells expressing NK-cell markers.

This specimen consisted of PBMCs from blood, obtained on the day of vaccination. Receptors originate from a man over 45 who received an inactivated influenza vaccine. The CDR3 runs from the conserved cysteine through the conserved F or W. A D gene is named only where the DNA matches it firmly. Clone size, where shown, is once, few, many, or a class for clones that have expanded.

V gene: TRBV6-2/TRBV6-3
D gene: .
clone size: many
J gene: TRBJ1-5
CDR3 DNA: TGTGCCAGCAGTAGACTTAGACTCTCCCCTAGCAATCAGCCCCAGCATTTT
CDR3 protein: CASSRLRLSPSNQPQHF

V gene: TRBV27
D gene: .
clone size: .
J gene: TRBJ2-6
CDR3 DNA: TGTGCCAGCAGTTTATATGCGGGCTCTGGGGCCAACGTCCTGACTTTC
CDR3 protein: CASSLYAGSGANVLTF

V gene: TRBV29-1
D gene: .
clone size: .
J gene: TRBJ2-7
CDR3 DNA: TGCAGCGGGGGCAGGGACGGTTCCTACGAGCAGTACTTC
CDR3 protein: CSGGRDGSYEQYF

V gene: TRBV24-1
D gene: TRBD2
clone size: many
J gene: TRBJ2-1
CDR3 DNA: TGTGCCACCAGTGATTTTAGGGGAGGGCAGGATGAGCAGTTCTTC
CDR3 protein: CATSDFRGGQDEQFF

V gene: TRBV28
D gene: TRBD1
clone size: .
J gene: TRBJ2-7
CDR3 DNA: TGTGCCAGTTTATTAGGACAGGCCTCTCACGAGCAGTACTTC
CDR3 protein: CASLLGQASHEQYF

V gene: TRBV7-2
D gene: .
clone size: few
J gene: TRBJ2-3
CDR3 DNA: TGTGCCACAGGGGGCGGGAGGGCCATCCTCACAGATACGCAGTATTTT
CDR3 protein: CATGGGRAILTDTQYF

V gene: TRBV5-1
D gene: .
clone size: once
J gene: TRBJ2-7
CDR3 DNA: TGCGCCAGCAGCTTGGCCGTAGCCAGGGGAGTCTACGAGCAGTACTTC
CDR3 protein: CASSLAVARGVYEQYF

V gene: TRBV7-2
D gene: .
clone size: few
J gene: TRBJ2-3
CDR3 DNA: TGTGCCAGCAGCTTAACGCCAGGGACAGATACGCAGTATTTT
CDR3 protein: CASSLTPGTDTQYF

V gene: TRBV12-3/TRBV12-4
D gene: .
clone size: many
J gene: TRBJ2-7
CDR3 DNA: TGTGCCAGCAGTTTTAGCAGGGCCTACGAGCAGTACTTC
CDR3 protein: CASSFSRAYEQYF

V gene: TRBV10-3
D gene: .
clone size: few
J gene: TRBJ2-3
CDR3 DNA: TGTGCCATCAGTGAGGACCGAGGGGATACGCAGTATTTT
CDR3 protein: CAISEDRGDTQYF

V gene: TRBV14
D gene: .
clone size: .
J gene: TRBJ1-2
CDR3 DNA: TGTGCCAGCAGCCAAGGGATTAGCCACTCGGGGGCTTGGGGCTACACCTTC
CDR3 protein: CASSQGISHSGAWGYTF

V gene: TRBV28
D gene: TRBD1
clone size: few
J gene: TRBJ2-2
CDR3 DNA: TGTGCCAGCAGGGGACAGGGAATGAACACCGGGGAGCTGTTTTTT
CDR3 protein: CASRGQGMNTGELFF

V gene: TRBV7-2
D gene: .
clone size: .
J gene: TRBJ1-5
CDR3 DNA: TGTGCCAGCAGCGTAATTTGGGGCAATCAGCCCCAGCATTTT
CDR3 protein: CASSVIWGNQPQHF

V gene: TRBV6-5
D gene: TRBD2
clone size: few
J gene: TRBJ2-3
CDR3 DNA: TGTGCCAGCAGTTCCCGACTAGCGGGGATCACAGATACGCAGTATTTT
CDR3 protein: CASSSRLAGITDTQYF

V gene: TRBV25-1
D gene: .
clone size: .
J gene: TRBJ2-3
CDR3 DNA: TGTGCCAATTCAAAAACGAGCACAGATACGCAGTATTTT
CDR3 protein: CANSKTSTDTQYF

V gene: TRBV6-2/TRBV6-3
D gene: .
clone size: .
J gene: TRBJ1-1
CDR3 DNA: TGTGCCAGCAGATCTTTACCGGGGCTCAAAAGTGGGAACACTGAAGCTTTCTTT
CDR3 protein: CASRSLPGLKSGNTEAFF

V gene: TRBV30
D gene: .
clone size: few
J gene: TRBJ2-3
CDR3 DNA: TGTGCCTGGAGTAGGGGGGCCCCCACAGATACGCAGTATTTT
CDR3 protein: CAWSRGAPTDTQYF

V gene: TRBV6-1
D gene: TRBD1
clone size: few
J gene: TRBJ2-7
CDR3 DNA: TGTGCCAGCAGGGATCGACAGGGGAGGACCTACGAGCAGTACTTC
CDR3 protein: CASRDRQGRTYEQYF

V gene: TRBV5-6
D gene: TRBD2
clone size: many
J gene: TRBJ2-7
CDR3 DNA: TGTGCCAGCAGCCGACTAGCGGGGGGAGAGCAGTACTTC
CDR3 protein: CASSRLAGGEQYF

V gene: TRBV28
D gene: .
clone size: many
J gene: TRBJ1-5
CDR3 DNA: TGTGCCAGCAAGCTCGGAACACTCAATCAGCCCCAGCATTTT
CDR3 protein: CASKLGTLNQPQHF

V gene: TRBV18
D gene: .
clone size: few
J gene: TRBJ2-1
CDR3 DNA: TGTGCCAGCTCACCTAGGACAGCTAACAATGAGCAGTTCTTC
CDR3 protein: CASSPRTANNEQFF

V gene: TRBV20-1
D gene: .
clone size: few
J gene: TRBJ1-4
CDR3 DNA: TGCAGTGCTAGATGGCGTGGGGGAGAAAAACTGTTTTTT
CDR3 protein: CSARWRGGEKLFF

V gene: TRBV12-3/TRBV12-4
D gene: TRBD1
clone size: few
J gene: TRBJ1-1
CDR3 DNA: TGTGCCAGCAGTTTAGCGGACAGGGACACTGAAGCTTTCTTT
CDR3 protein: CASSLADRDTEAFF

V gene: TRBV6-1
D gene: .
clone size: .
J gene: TRBJ1-1
CDR3 DNA: TGTGCCAGCAGCCTAGGGGGGAGCAGGGTCGTCACTGAAGCTTTCTTT
CDR3 protein: CASSLGGSRVVTEAFF

V gene: TRBV10-3
D gene: .
clone size: few
J gene: TRBJ2-3
CDR3 DNA: TGTGCCATCAGTGAGGGGACAGATACGCAGTATTTT
CDR3 protein: CAISEGTDTQYF

V gene: TRBV5-1
D gene: .
clone size: few
J gene: TRBJ2-3
CDR3 DNA: TGCGCCAGCAGCTTGTCTCCGCGGTCTAGCACAGATACGCAGTATTTT
CDR3 protein: CASSLSPRSSTDTQYF

V gene: TRBV2
D gene: TRBD2
clone size: .
J gene: TRBJ2-3
CDR3 DNA: TGTGCCAGCAGTTTTGAAGGAGCGGGGGGACCGGGGGGTACGCAGTATTTT
CDR3 protein: CASSFEGAGGPGGTQYF

V gene: TRBV28
D gene: .
clone size: .
J gene: TRBJ1-5
CDR3 DNA: TGTGCCAGCAGTCGTCGGGCAGGGAGACTTCATCAGCCCCAGCATTTT
CDR3 protein: CASSRRAGRLHQPQHF

V gene: TRBV7-2
D gene: TRBD1
clone size: few
J gene: TRBJ2-5
CDR3 DNA: TGTGCCAGCAGCCAATACCCGACAGGGGGCTGGGAGACCCAGTACTTC
CDR3 protein: CASSQYPTGGWETQYF

V gene: TRBV6-5
D gene: .
clone size: .
J gene: TRBJ2-7
CDR3 DNA: TGTGCCAGCAGTTACGCCCTGGACGGAACCTACGAGCAGTACTTC
CDR3 protein: CASSYALDGTYEQYF

V gene: TRBV7-9
D gene: .
clone size: few
J gene: TRBJ1-2
CDR3 DNA: TGTGCCAGCAGCTTAGCAACCGAAAACTATGGCTACACCTTC
CDR3 protein: CASSLATENYGYTF

V gene: TRBV6-5
D gene: .
clone size: .
J gene: TRBJ2-6
CDR3 DNA: TGTGCCAGCAGTTACTCGCGTGGTGCCAACGTCCTGACTTTC
CDR3 protein: CASSYSRGANVLTF

V gene: TRBV3-1
D gene: TRBD2
clone size: .
J gene: TRBJ2-1
CDR3 DNA: TGTGCCAGCAGCCAAGGTTTGGGACTAGCGAATGAGCAGTTCTTC
CDR3 protein: CASSQGLGLANEQFF

V gene: TRBV15
D gene: TRBD1
clone size: .
J gene: TRBJ2-5
CDR3 DNA: TGTGCCACCAGCAGAAGACAGGGCGCTCTGATTCAAGAGACCCAGTACTTC
CDR3 protein: CATSRRQGALIQETQYF

V gene: TRBV12-3/TRBV12-4
D gene: .
clone size: .
J gene: TRBJ2-5
CDR3 DNA: TGTGCCAGCAGTGACAGCGCAATTCAAGAGACCCAGTACTTC
CDR3 protein: CASSDSAIQETQYF

V gene: TRBV11-2
D gene: .
clone size: once
J gene: TRBJ1-2
CDR3 DNA: TGTGCCAGCAGCCGAGGAGGGTCCTATAGCTACACCTTC
CDR3 protein: CASSRGGSYSYTF

V gene: TRBV4-1
D gene: .
clone size: few
J gene: TRBJ1-1
CDR3 DNA: TGCGCCAGCAGCCAAGATAATCTACGGTCTCGAGCTGAAGCTTTCTTT
CDR3 protein: CASSQDNLRSRAEAFF

V gene: TRBV12-3/TRBV12-4
D gene: .
clone size: .
J gene: TRBJ2-3
CDR3 DNA: TGTGCCAGCAGCTTCCACCGCACAGATACGCAGTATTTT
CDR3 protein: CASSFHRTDTQYF

V gene: TRBV19
D gene: TRBD2
clone size: .
J gene: TRBJ2-7
CDR3 DNA: TGTGCCAGTAGACCACGCGGGGGGAGCGAGCAGTACTTC
CDR3 protein: CASRPRGGSEQYF

V gene: TRBV2
D gene: .
clone size: many
J gene: TRBJ2-7
CDR3 DNA: TGTGCCAGCAGTTACCGACAGGAGCAGTACTTC
CDR3 protein: CASSYRQEQYF

V gene: TRBV12-3/TRBV12-4
D gene: .
clone size: few
J gene: TRBJ1-5
CDR3 DNA: TGTGCCAGCAGGAAAGGTAATCAGCCCCAGCATTTT
CDR3 protein: CASRKGNQPQHF

V gene: TRBV18
D gene: .
clone size: few
J gene: TRBJ2-5
CDR3 DNA: TGTGCCAGCTCACCTCTTATTGGCACCTCGTTCCAAGAGACCCAGTACTTC
CDR3 protein: CASSPLIGTSFQETQYF

V gene: TRBV5-1
D gene: .
clone size: .
J gene: TRBJ2-5
CDR3 DNA: TGCGCCAGCAGCTTAAGGCCTGGGACGGTGGAAGAGACCCAGTACTTC
CDR3 protein: CASSLRPGTVEETQYF

V gene: TRBV6-1
D gene: .
clone size: .
J gene: TRBJ2-5
CDR3 DNA: TGTGCCAGCAGTCAGGACCGAAACCAAGAGACCCAGTACTTC
CDR3 protein: CASSQDRNQETQYF